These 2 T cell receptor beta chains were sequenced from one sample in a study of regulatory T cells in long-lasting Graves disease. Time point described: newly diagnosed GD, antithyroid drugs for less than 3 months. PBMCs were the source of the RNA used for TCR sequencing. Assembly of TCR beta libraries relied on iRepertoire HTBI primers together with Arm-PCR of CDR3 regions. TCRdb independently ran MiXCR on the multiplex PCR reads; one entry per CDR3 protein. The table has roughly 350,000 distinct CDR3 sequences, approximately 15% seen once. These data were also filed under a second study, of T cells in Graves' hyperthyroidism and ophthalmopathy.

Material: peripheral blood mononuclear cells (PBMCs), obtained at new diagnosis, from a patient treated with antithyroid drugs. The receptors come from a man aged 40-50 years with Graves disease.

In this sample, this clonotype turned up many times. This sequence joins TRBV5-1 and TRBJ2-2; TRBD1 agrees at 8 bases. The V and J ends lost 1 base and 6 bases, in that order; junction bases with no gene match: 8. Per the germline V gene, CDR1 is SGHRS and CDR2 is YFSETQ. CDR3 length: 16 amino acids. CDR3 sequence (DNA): TGCGCCAGCAGCTTGATAGGGACAGGCAGTTCCGGGGAGCTGTTTTTT. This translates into CASSLIGTGSSGELFF.

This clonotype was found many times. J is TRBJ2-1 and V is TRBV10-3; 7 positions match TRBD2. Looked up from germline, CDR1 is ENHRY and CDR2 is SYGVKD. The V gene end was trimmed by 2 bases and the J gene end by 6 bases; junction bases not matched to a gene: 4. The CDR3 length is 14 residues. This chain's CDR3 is CAISEPASGNEQFF. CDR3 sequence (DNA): TGTGCCATCAGTGAGCCGGCTAGCGGCAATGAGCAGTTCTTC.